This T cell receptor (beta chain) is from a study of T cell responses to AZD1222 COVID-19 vaccine. About the research overall: The analysis combined second doses at about 4 or about 12 weeks. Broader study findings: Among vaccine-associated CD4 TCRs, coverage spanned spike, with dominance at 160-218 and 743-854. Donors skewed white British and female; clonal diversity was possibly underestimated. All repertoire sampling was performed exclusively after the peak T cell response.

The J segment lost 7 bases and the V segment lost 2 bases, leaving 5 bases of the junction unmatched. Per the germline V gene, CDR1 is MNHEY and CDR2 is SVGAGI. The CDR3 contains 14 residues. About this clone itself: Its antigen is still unknown.

Generated by immunoSEQ multiplex PCR, the TCRdb table keeps only in-frame clones and is missing some. The sample has about 120,000 clones, roughly nine tenths seen once. This chain connects TRBV6-5 to TRBJ2-1; 7 bases are shared with TRBD2. The material sequenced was peripheral blood, taken on day 0 of AZD1222 vaccination. The TCR originated in an adult in good health. The CDR3 spells CASSYREGWNEQFF. The CDR3 coding sequence is TGTGCCAGCAGTTACAGGGAGGGGTGGAATGAGCAGTTCTTC.